This T cell receptor (beta chain) was captured by sequencing in a study of neurological immune-mediated disorders. Study-wide points: Among 34 multiple sclerosis patients, phylogenetic grouping put the repertoires of 18 into a single related-CDR3 cluster, a possible signature. No CDR3 amino acid sequences recurred among expanded clones across subjects, suggesting private repertoires in all groups. The multiple sclerosis repertoire cluster was associated with no clinical or MRI feature.

This clonotype was seen ten or more times. Its target is not known. Deletions cut 3 bases from V and 8 bases from J, with 13 bases between. The CDR3 covers 14 residues. Germline V lookup: CDR1 SGHTA, CDR2 FQGNSA. TCRdb reprocessed the 5' RACE reads with MiXCR, giving one entry per CDR3 protein. The sample carries approximately 68,000 distinct CDR3 sequences, roughly 4.4% recorded once. The sequence was obtained from an older woman with multiple sclerosis. Material for sequencing was PBMCs. The V and J genes are TRBV7-2 and TRBJ1-4, with D perhaps TRBD1 (6 bases). DNA for the CDR3: TGTGCCAGCAGCTTCGGGGGCGCGGGGGAAAAACTGTTTTTT. Translation: CASSFGGAGEKLFF.